These T cell receptor beta chains were read from a single sample in a study of blood T cell repertoires in COVID-19. The protocol was immunoSEQ multiplex PCR, while the TCRdb copy is restricted to in-frame clones and leaves out a portion. Here the sample spans tens of thousands of clones, 88% being singletons. The sample comprised peripheral blood. These TCRs come from a human donor in a cohort sampled during active COVID-19. Each CDR3 is given with its conserved first and last residue. D genes are given only for firm matches. Clone sizes are given selectively: once, few, many, or a class where the clone is expanded.

V,D,size,J,CDR3,DNA
TRBV28,TRBD1,NA,TRBJ2-1,CASSFQGTGLEQFF,TGTGCCAGCAGTTTTCAAGGGACAGGGCTTGAGCAGTTCTTC
TRBV5-5,TRBD2,once,TRBJ2-7,CASSLWEGYEQYF,TGTGCCAGCAGCTTGTGGGAGGGCTACGAGCAGTACTTC
TRBV7-2,TRBD1,NA,TRBJ1-2,CASSDWTGDYGYTF,TGTGCCAGCAGCGATTGGACAGGGGACTATGGCTACACCTTC
TRBV5-4,NA,NA,TRBJ2-3,CASSITSSTDTQYF,TGTGCCAGCAGCATAACATCTAGCACAGATACGCAGTATTTT
TRBV7-2,TRBD1,NA,TRBJ1-6,CASSLRTGRGSPLHF,TGTGCCAGCAGCCTTAGGACAGGACGGGGTTCACCCCTCCACTTT
TRBV5-1,NA,NA,TRBJ1-1,CASSFSQNTEAFF,TGCGCCAGCAGCTTTTCACAAAACACTGAAGCTTTCTTT
TRBV24-1,NA,few,TRBJ1-5,CATRGPGLDQPQHF,TGTGCCACCAGGGGGCCAGGGCTTGATCAGCCCCAGCATTTT
TRBV29-1,TRBD1,NA,TRBJ1-4,CSAVTGVNEKLFF,TGCAGCGCCGTGACAGGGGTAAATGAAAAACTGTTTTTT
TRBV12-3/TRBV12-4,NA,NA,TRBJ1-3,CASSPGGNTIYF,TGTGCCAGCAGTCCCGGGGGAAACACCATATATTTT
TRBV7-8,NA,NA,TRBJ1-2,CASSRGAANYGYTF,TGTGCCAGCAGCCGCGGCGCGGCTAACTATGGCTACACCTTC
TRBV6-5,NA,NA,TRBJ2-5,CASSYSSRSGETQYF,TGTGCCAGCAGTTACTCATCCCGGAGTGGAGAGACCCAGTACTTC
TRBV15,NA,NA,TRBJ1-1,CATSRAGGGEIEAFF,TGTGCCACCAGCAGAGCTGGGGGGGGTGAAATCGAAGCTTTCTTT
TRBV7-8,TRBD1,NA,TRBJ2-7,CASSYRDRDYEQYF,TGTGCCAGCAGCTACCGGGACAGGGACTACGAGCAGTACTTC
TRBV19,TRBD1,NA,TRBJ2-7,CASRLGQSGSEQYF,TGTGCCAGTAGACTGGGACAGTCTGGCTCCGAGCAGTACTTC
TRBV2,NA,NA,TRBJ2-7,CASSPDTYEQYF,TGTGCCAGCAGTCCAGATACCTACGAGCAGTACTTC
TRBV6-2/TRBV6-3,TRBD1,NA,TRBJ1-2,CASSYTRGNYGYTF,TGTGCCAGCAGTTACACCAGGGGGAACTATGGCTACACCTTC
TRBV20-1,NA,NA,TRBJ2-7,CRAVGGEQYF,TGCAGGGCGGTCGGAGGGGAGCAGTACTTC
TRBV5-6,NA,NA,TRBJ1-1,CASSLMGVNTEAFF,TGTGCCAGCAGCCTGATGGGAGTGAACACTGAAGCTTTCTTT
TRBV30,NA,NA,TRBJ2-1,CAWSLAGYRSQFF,TGTGCCTGGAGTCTCGCGGGATACCGATCCCAGTTCTTC
TRBV10-1,NA,NA,TRBJ1-1,CASTLRMGAEAFF,TGCGCCAGCACCCTCAGGATGGGCGCTGAAGCTTTCTTT
TRBV3-1/TRBV3-2,TRBD2,NA,TRBJ2-7,CASSSDQREYGDEQYF,TGTGCCAGCAGTAGCGACCAGCGGGAGTACGGGGACGAGCAGTACTTC
TRBV6-5,NA,NA,TRBJ2-5,CASSYLDREGETQYF,TGTGCCAGCAGTTACCTGGACAGGGAGGGAGAGACCCAGTACTTC
TRBV4-1,NA,NA,TRBJ1-4,CASSQEASSLNEKLFF,TGCGCCAGCAGCCAAGAAGCTTCATCCTTAAATGAAAAACTGTTTTTT
TRBV5-1,TRBD1,NA,TRBJ2-7,CASSLAGGDYEQYF,TGCGCCAGCAGCTTGGCAGGGGGCGACTACGAGCAGTACTTC
TRBV7-9,TRBD1,NA,TRBJ1-2,CASRRPGTGGAYTF,TGTGCCAGCAGACGACCCGGGACAGGGGGCGCCTACACCTTC
TRBV6-2/TRBV6-3,NA,NA,TRBJ2-7,CASSYVAGPYEQYF,TGTGCCAGCAGTTACGTGGCAGGGCCCTACGAGCAGTACTTC
TRBV7-8,TRBD2,once,TRBJ2-1,CASSSRTRDRNEQFF,TGTGCCAGCAGCAGCCGGACTAGGGATCGGAATGAGCAGTTCTTC
TRBV4-2,NA,NA,TRBJ2-1,CASSQEEVDSYNEQFF,TGTGCCAGCAGCCAAGAAGAAGTAGACTCCTACAATGAGCAGTTCTTC
TRBV6-6,NA,once,TRBJ1-1,CASRYRENTEAFF,TGTGCCAGCAGATACCGGGAGAACACTGAAGCTTTCTTT
TRBV11-3,TRBD1,NA,TRBJ1-4,CASSSPWAGGGKLFF,TGTGCCAGCAGCTCCCCATGGGCAGGGGGAGGAAAACTGTTTTTT
TRBV5-1,TRBD1,NA,TRBJ1-1,CASSMDRRDTEAFF,TGCGCCAGCAGCATGGACAGGAGGGACACTGAAGCTTTCTTT
TRBV11-2,NA,NA,TRBJ1-1,CASSLVAGSTEAFF,TGTGCCAGCAGCTTAGTGGCAGGAAGTACTGAAGCTTTCTTT
TRBV2,NA,NA,TRBJ2-5,CASSEESGPFTQYF,TGTGCCAGCAGTGAAGAATCAGGGCCGTTTACCCAGTACTTC
TRBV12-3/TRBV12-4,NA,NA,TRBJ1-1,CASRPGGNTEAFF,TGTGCCAGCAGACCAGGTGGGAACACTGAAGCTTTCTTT
TRBV5-6,TRBD1,once,TRBJ1-3,CASSNQGQGNTIYF,TGTGCCAGCAGCAACCAGGGACAGGGGAACACCATATATTTT
TRBV11-3,NA,once,TRBJ1-1,CASSSGLTNTEAFF,TGTGCCAGCAGCTCCGGACTGACGAACACTGAAGCTTTCTTT
TRBV5-4,TRBD2,NA,TRBJ2-5,CASSLWRSGGEETQYF,TGTGCCAGCAGCTTATGGCGCAGCGGGGGAGAAGAGACCCAGTACTTC
TRBV30,TRBD2,NA,TRBJ2-1,CAWRFSGSYNEQFF,TGTGCCTGGAGGTTTAGCGGGTCCTACAATGAGCAGTTCTTC
TRBV10-3,TRBD1,NA,TRBJ1-1,CAITWDRNTEAFF,TGTGCCATCACCTGGGACAGGAACACTGAAGCTTTCTTT
TRBV5-6,TRBD1,NA,TRBJ2-5,CASSFASGGGETQYF,TGTGCCAGCAGCTTCGCCTCAGGGGGCGGAGAGACCCAGTACTTC
TRBV7-3,NA,NA,TRBJ2-1,CASSQGPFLSYNEQFF,TGTGCCAGCAGCCAGGGGCCATTCTTATCCTACAATGAGCAGTTCTTC
TRBV10-3,NA,few,TRBJ2-7,CAIRIQGGSYEQYF,TGTGCCATCAGAATACAGGGGGGGTCCTACGAGCAGTACTTC
TRBV6-1,TRBD2,NA,TRBJ2-7,CASSEEARERGPYEQYF,TGTGCCAGCAGTGAAGAGGCCCGGGAGCGGGGACCCTACGAGCAGTACTTC
TRBV6-5,TRBD1,NA,TRBJ1-1,CASSPDRLNTEAFF,TGTGCCAGCAGTCCGGACAGGCTGAACACTGAAGCTTTCTTT
TRBV28,TRBD2,NA,TRBJ2-1,CASTIAGAPQFF,TGTGCCAGCACCATAGCGGGCGCTCCCCAGTTCTTC
TRBV29-1,NA,NA,TRBJ1-5,CSVAILGQPQHF,TGCAGCGTTGCTATTCTTGGTCAGCCCCAGCATTTT
TRBV19,TRBD1,NA,TRBJ2-1,CASSMDAGGSGSYNEQFF,TGTGCCAGTAGTATGGACGCAGGGGGCTCAGGGAGCTACAATGAGCAGTTCTTC
TRBV18,NA,NA,TRBJ2-7,CASSFDIPSSYEQYF,TGTGCCAGCTCATTCGACATCCCGAGCTCCTACGAGCAGTACTTC
TRBV29-1,NA,NA,TRBJ1-2,CSVAGGDILNYGYTF,TGCAGCGTTGCAGGAGGGGATATCCTGAACTATGGCTACACCTTC